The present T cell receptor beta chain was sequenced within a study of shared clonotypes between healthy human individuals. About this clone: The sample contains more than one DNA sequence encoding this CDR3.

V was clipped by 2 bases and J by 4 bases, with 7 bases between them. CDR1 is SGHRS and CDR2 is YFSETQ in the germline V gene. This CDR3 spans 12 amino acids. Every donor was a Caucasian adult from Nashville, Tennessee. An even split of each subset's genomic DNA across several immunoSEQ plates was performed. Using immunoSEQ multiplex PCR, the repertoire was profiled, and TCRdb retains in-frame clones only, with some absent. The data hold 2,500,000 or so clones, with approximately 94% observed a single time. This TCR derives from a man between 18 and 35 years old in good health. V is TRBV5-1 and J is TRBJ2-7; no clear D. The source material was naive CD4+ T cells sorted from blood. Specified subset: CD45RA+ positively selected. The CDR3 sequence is CASSLSEYEQYF. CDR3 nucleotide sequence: TGCGCCAGCAGCTTATCGGAATACGAGCAGTACTTC.